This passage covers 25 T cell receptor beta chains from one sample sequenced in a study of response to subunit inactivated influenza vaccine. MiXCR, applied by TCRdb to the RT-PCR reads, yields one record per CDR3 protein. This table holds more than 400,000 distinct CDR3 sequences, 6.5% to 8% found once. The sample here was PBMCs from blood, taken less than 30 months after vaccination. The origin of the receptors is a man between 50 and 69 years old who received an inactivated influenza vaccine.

The DNA of the CDR3 is TGTGCCAGCAGCTTAGTGGCTGACACAATCTACGAGCAGTACTTC. Protein sequence: CASSLVADTIYEQYF. J is TRBJ2-7 and V is TRBV7-9; D not resolved. This CDR3 is built from 15 residues. V was pared by 1 base and J by 3 bases, with 13 bases between. Germline CDR1 is SEHNR and CDR2 is FQNEAQ (reference sequence). Combining the CDR3 with reference TRBV7-9 and TRBJ2-7 gives the whole variable domain DTGVSQNPRHKITKRGQNVTFRCDPISEHNRLYWYRQTLGQGPEFLTYFQNEAQLEKSRLLSDRFSAERPKGSFSTLEIQRTEQGDSAMYLCASSLVADTIYEQYFGPGTRLTVT.

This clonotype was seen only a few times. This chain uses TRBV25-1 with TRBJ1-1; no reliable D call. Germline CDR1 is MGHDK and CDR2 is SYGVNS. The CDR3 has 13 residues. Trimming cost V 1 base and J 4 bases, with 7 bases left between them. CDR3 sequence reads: CASSEFGRTEAFF. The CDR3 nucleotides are TGTGCCAGCAGTGAATTTGGTCGCACTGAAGCTTTCTTT.

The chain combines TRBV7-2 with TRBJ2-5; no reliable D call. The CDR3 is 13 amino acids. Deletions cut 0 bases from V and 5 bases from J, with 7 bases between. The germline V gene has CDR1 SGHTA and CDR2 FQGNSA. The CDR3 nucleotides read TGTGCCAGCAGCTTAGCCGTCTCCGAGACCCAGTACTTC. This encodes CASSLAVSETQYF.

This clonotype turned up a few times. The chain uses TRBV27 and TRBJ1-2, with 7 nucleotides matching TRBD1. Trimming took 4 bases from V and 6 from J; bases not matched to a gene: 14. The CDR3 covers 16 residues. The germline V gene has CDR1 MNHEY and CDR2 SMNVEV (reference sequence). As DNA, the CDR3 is TGTGCCAGCAGTTCGGAACCTAGGGGGCGCGGGGATGGCTACACCTTC. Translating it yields CASSSEPRGRGDGYTF.

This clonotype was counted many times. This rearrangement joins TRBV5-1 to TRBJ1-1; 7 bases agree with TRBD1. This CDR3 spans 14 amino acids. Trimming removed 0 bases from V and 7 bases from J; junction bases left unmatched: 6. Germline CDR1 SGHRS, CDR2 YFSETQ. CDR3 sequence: CASSLVYRQGEAFF. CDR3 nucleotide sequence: TGCGCCAGCAGCTTGGTATATCGACAGGGTGAAGCTTTCTTT.

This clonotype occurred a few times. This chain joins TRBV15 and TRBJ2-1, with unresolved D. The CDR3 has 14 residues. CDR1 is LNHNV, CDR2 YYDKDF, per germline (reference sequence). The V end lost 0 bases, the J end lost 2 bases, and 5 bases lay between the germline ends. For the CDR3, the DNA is TGTGCCACCAGCAGAGAGCAGACCTACAATGAGCAGTTCTTC. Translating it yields CATSREQTYNEQFF.

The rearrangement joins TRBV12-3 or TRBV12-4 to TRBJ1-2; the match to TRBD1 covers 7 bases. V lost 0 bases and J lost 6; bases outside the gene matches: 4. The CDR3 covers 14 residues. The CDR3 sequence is CASSLARGLDGYTF. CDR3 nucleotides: TGTGCCAGCAGTTTAGCTAGGGGGCTTGATGGCTACACCTTC.

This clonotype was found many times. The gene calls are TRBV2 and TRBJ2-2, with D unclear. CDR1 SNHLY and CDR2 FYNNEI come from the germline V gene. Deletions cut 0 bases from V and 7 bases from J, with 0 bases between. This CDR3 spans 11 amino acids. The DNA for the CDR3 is TGTGCCAGCAGTGAAGCCGGGGAGCTGTTTTTT. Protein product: CASSEAGELFF.

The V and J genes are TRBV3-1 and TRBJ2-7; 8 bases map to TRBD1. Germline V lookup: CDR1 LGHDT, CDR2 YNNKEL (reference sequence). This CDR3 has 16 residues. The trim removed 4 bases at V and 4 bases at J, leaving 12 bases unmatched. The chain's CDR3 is CASSRGQGRWSYEQYF. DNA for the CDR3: TGTGCCAGCAGCCGAGGACAGGGAAGGTGGTCGTACGAGCAGTACTTC.

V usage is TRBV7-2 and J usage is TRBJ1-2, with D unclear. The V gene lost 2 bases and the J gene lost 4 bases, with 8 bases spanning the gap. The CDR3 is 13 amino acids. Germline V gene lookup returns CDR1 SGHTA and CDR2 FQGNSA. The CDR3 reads CASSLLSVYGYTF. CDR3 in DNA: TGTGCCAGCAGCTTATTAAGCGTCTATGGCTACACCTTC.

The CDR3 is CASKTTKRGGLQDTQYF. In nucleotides, the CDR3 is TGTGCCAGCAAAACCACCAAGCGGGGGGGCCTACAGGATACGCAGTATTTT. This chain links TRBV6-1 with TRBJ2-3; 10 bases are shared with TRBD2. Unmatched junction bases numbered 16, after V lost 7 bases and J lost 6 bases. The CDR3 covers 17 residues. Germline-derived CDR1 and CDR2 are MNHNS and SASEGT.

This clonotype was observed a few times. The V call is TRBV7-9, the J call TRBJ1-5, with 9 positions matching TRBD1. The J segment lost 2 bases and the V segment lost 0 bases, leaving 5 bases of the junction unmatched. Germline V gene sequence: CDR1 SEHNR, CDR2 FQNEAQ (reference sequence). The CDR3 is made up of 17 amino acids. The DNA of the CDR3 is TGTGCCAGCAGCTTAGCCGGGACAGGGATGGGCAATCAGCCCCAGCATTTT. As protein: CASSLAGTGMGNQPQHF.

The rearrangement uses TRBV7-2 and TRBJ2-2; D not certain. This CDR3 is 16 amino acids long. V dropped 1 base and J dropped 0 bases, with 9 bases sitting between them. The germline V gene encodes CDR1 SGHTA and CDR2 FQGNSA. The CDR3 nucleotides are TGTGCCAGCAGCTTAGTGGTCACCACGAACACCGGGGAGCTGTTTTTT. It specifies CASSLVVTTNTGELFF.

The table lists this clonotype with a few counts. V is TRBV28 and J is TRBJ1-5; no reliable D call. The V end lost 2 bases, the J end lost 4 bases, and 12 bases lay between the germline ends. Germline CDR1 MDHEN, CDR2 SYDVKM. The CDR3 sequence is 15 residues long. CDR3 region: CASSLNEVRNQPQHF. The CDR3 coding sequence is TGTGCCAGCAGTTTAAACGAGGTGCGGAATCAGCCCCAGCATTTT.

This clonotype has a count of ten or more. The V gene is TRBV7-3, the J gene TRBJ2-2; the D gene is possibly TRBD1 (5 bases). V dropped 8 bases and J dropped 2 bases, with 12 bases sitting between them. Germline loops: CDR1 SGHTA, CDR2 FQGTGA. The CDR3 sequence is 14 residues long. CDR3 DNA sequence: TGTGCCAGCCAAATGACAGCTAACACCGGGGAGCTGTTTTTT. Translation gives CASQMTANTGELFF. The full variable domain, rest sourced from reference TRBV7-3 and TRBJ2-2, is GAGVSQTPSNKVTEKGKYVELRCDPISGHTALYWYRQSLGQGPEFLIYFQGTGAADDSGLPNDRFFAVRPEGSVSTLKIQRTERGDSAVYLCASQMTANTGELFFGEGSRLTVL.

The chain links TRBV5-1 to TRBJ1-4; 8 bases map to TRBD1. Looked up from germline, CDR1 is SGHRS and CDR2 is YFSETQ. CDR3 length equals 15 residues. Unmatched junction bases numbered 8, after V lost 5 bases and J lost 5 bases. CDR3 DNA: TGCGCCAGCAGACAGTCGGACAGGGCCAATGAAAAACTGTTTTTT. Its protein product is CASRQSDRANEKLFF.

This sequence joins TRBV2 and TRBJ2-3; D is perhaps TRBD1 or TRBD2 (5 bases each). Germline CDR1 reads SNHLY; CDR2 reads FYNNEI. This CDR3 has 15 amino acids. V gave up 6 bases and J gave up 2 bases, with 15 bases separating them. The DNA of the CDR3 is TGTGCCAGCAGAAGGACCCAGGGAGCCACAGATACGCAGTATTTT. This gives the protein CASRRTQGATDTQYF.

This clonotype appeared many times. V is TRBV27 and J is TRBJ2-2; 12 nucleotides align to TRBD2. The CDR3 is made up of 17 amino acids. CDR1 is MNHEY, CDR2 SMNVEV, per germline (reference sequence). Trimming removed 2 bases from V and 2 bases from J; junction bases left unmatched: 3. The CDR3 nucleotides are TGTGCCAGCAGTTTACCTAGCGGGGGGGCCAACACCGGGGAGCTGTTTTTT. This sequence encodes CASSLPSGGANTGELFF.

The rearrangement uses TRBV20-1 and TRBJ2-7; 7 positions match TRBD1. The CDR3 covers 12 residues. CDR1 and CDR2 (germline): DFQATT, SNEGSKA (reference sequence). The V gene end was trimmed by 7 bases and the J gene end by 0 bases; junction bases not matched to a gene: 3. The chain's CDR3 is CSVRGSSYEQYF. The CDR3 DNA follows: TGCAGTGTCAGGGGGAGCTCCTACGAGCAGTACTTC.

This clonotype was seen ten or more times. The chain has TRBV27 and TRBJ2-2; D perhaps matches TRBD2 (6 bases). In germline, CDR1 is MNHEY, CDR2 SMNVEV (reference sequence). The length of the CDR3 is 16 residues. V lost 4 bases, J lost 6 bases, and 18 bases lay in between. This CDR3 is CASSSLFRERAGELFF. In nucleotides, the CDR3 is TGTGCCAGCAGTTCACTTTTTCGGGAGAGGGCCGGGGAGCTGTTTTTT.

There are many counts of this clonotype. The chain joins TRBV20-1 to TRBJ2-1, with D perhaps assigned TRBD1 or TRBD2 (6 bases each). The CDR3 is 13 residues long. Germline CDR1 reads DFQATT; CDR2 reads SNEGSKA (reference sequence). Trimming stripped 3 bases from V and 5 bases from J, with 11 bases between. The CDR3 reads CSASGGQNNEQFF. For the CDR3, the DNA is TGCAGTGCTAGCGGGGGCCAAAACAATGAGCAGTTCTTC.

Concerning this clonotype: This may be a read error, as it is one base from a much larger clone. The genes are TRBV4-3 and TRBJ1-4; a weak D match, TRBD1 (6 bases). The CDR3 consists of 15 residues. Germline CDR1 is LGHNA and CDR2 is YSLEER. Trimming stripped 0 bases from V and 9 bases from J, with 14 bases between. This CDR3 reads CASSQDRGWNQKLFF. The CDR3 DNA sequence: TGCGCCAGCAGCCAAGATAGGGGGTGGAATCAAAAACTGTTTTTT.

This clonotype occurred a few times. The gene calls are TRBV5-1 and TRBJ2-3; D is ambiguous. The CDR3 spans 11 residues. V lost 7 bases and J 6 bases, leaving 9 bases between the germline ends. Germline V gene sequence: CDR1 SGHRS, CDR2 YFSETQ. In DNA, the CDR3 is TGCGCCAGCTACAACTCGGATACGCAGTATTTT. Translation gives CASYNSDTQYF.

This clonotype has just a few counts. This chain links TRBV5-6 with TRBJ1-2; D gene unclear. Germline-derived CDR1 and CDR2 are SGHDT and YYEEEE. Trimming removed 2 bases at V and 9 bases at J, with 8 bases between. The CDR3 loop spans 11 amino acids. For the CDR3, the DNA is TGTGCCAGCAGCTTTGGCCCCAGCTACACCTTC. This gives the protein CASSFGPSYTF.

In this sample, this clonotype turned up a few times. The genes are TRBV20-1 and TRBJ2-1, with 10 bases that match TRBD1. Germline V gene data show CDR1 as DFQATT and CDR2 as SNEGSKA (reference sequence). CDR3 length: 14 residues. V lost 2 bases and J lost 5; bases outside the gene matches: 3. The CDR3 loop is CSARTGQGNNEQFF. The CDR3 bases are TGCAGTGCTAGAACGGGACAGGGGAACAATGAGCAGTTCTTC.